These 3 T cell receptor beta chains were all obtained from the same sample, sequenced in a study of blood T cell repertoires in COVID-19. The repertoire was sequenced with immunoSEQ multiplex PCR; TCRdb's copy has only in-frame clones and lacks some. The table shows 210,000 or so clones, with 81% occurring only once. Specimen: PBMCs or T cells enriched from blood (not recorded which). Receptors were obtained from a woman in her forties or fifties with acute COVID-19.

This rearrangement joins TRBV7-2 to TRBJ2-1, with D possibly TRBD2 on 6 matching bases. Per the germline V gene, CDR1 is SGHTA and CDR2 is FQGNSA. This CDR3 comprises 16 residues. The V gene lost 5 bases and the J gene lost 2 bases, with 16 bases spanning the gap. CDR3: CASSPQPGGAYNEQFF. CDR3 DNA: TGTGCCAGCAGCCCCCAGCCCGGGGGAGCCTACAATGAGCAGTTCTTC.

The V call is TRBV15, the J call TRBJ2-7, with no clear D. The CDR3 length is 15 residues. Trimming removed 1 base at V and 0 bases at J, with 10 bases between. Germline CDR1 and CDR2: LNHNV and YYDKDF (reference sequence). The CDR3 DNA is TGTGCCACCAGCAGAGGAGGAATGAGCTCCTACGAGCAGTACTTC. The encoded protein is CATSRGGMSSYEQYF.

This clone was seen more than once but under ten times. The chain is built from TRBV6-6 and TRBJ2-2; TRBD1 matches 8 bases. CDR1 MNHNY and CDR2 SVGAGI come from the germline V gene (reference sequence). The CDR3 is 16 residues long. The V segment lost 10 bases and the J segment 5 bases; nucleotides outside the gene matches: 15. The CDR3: CATHDAGQGYTGELFF. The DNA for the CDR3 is TGTGCCACCCACGATGCAGGACAGGGTTATACCGGGGAGCTGTTTTTT.